This T cell receptor (beta chain) was recovered during a study of T cell changes during pregnancy in multiple sclerosis. The V gene's germline CDR1 is SNHLY and CDR2 FYNNEI. The CDR3 is 15 residues long. V was clipped by 5 bases and J by 4 bases; unmatched bases: 8. Some clones are missing from TCRdb's copy, which holds only in-frame ones; the method was immunoSEQ multiplex PCR. The sample lists 55,000 to 70,000 clones; about 93% were seen once. The sequence came from a female donor in good health, enrolled as a control in a pregnancy study. The sample was peripheral blood, taken in the third trimester of pregnancy. V usage is TRBV2 and J usage is TRBJ1-2; 9 bases line up with TRBD1. CDR3 DNA: TGTGCCAGCAGTTCACCGGGACAGGGCCTCTATGGCTACACCTTC. This codes for CASSSPGQGLYGYTF.